The table lists the clone carrying this T cell receptor (beta chain) with many counts. Its cognate antigen is unknown. This sample is drawn from a study of human T cells and chemical hapten exposure. The library labeled individual cDNA molecules by adding unique molecular identifiers to them. TCRdb analysed the RACE reads with MiXCR anew, one entry per CDR3 protein. The sample lists 85,000 to 90,000 distinct CDR3 sequences, 8% to 10% occurring once. The time point denotes: pre-sensitization, week 0. As for treatment: therapeutic diphenylcyclopropenone sensitization with weekly scalp DPC. Findings and caveats of the study: TCRs above 1 in 1000 frequency did not change with DPC sensitization. Controls formed significantly fewer large CDR3 similarity clusters than expanded TCRs did.

This sample comprised whole blood, obtained in connection with sensitization to the hapten diphenylcyclopropenone (DPC). The sequence was collected from a woman aged 40 to 49 with alopecia areata. Some clones in this sample may be carry-over from other donors' samples.

The CDR3 loop reads CATPRGDYGYTF. Here the CDR3 DNA reads TGTGCCACCCCGCGGGGGGACTATGGCTACACCTTC. The rearrangement links TRBV2 to TRBJ1-2, with D possibly being TRBD1 (5 bases). Per the germline V gene, CDR1 is SNHLY and CDR2 is FYNNEI. This CDR3 spans 12 amino acids. Trimming stripped 10 bases from V and 3 bases from J, with 12 bases between.